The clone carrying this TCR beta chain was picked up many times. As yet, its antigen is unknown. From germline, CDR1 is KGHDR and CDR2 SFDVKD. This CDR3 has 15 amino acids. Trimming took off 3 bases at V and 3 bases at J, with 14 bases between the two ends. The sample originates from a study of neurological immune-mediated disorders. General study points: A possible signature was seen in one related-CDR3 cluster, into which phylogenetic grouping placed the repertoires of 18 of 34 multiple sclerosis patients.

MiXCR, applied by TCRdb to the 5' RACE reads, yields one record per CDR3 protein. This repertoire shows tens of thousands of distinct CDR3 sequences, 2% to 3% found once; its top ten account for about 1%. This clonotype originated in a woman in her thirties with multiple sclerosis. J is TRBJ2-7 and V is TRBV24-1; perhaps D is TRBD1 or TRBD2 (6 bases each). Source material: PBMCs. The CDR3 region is CATSDPRGADYEQYF. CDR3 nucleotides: TGTGCCACCAGTGATCCAAGGGGGGCCGACTACGAGCAGTACTTC.